The 11 T cell receptor beta chains reported below all come from one sample, sequenced in a study of shared clonotypes between healthy human individuals. TCRdb's table, derived via immunoSEQ multiplex PCR, lists solely in-frame clones and lacks some. The table has some 1 million clones, roughly 80% seen once. Input material: memory CD4+ T cells sorted from blood. The subset was: CD45RA-negative fraction. These TCRs come from a man between 18 and 35 years old in good health.

Regarding this clone: Different DNA sequences within this sample yield the same CDR3. This chain uses TRBV5-1 with TRBJ2-7; D is unclear. Germline lookup yields CDR1 SGHRS and CDR2 YFSETQ. Trimming left V 1 base short and J 1 base short, with 9 bases between. The CDR3 extends over 14 amino acids. CDR3 sequence reads: CASSLRAGSYEQYF. Written as DNA, the CDR3 is TGCGCCAGCAGCTTGAGGGCAGGATCCTACGAGCAGTACTTC. Complete variable domain (other parts from reference TRBV5-1 and TRBJ2-7): KAGVTQTPRYLIKTRGQQVTLSCSPISGHRSVSWYQQTPGQGLQFLFEYFSETQRNKGNFPGRFSGRQFSNSRSEMNVSTLELGDSALYLCASSLRAGSYEQYFGPGTRLTVT.

The J gene is TRBJ2-7, the V gene TRBV5-4; D is perhaps TRBD2 (6 bases). V lost 4 bases and J 0 bases, leaving 17 bases between the germline ends. Germline assignment: CDR1 SGHNT and CDR2 YYREEE (reference sequence). The CDR3 extends over 16 amino acids. This chain's CDR3 is CASSLGPGLNSYEQYF. The DNA of the CDR3 is TGTGCCAGCAGCCTGGGGCCGGGACTGAACTCCTACGAGCAGTACTTC.

The J gene is TRBJ2-7, the V gene TRBV4-1, with 7 bases that match TRBD2. Germline lookup yields CDR1 MGHRA and CDR2 YSYEKL. The CDR3 consists of 16 residues. Germline trimming cut 0 bases from V and 3 bases from J; bases unmatched to any gene: 8. In nucleotides, the CDR3 is TGCGCCAGCAGCCAAGATCAGCGGGGCCCTCTCTACGAGCAGTACTTC. Translating gives CASSQDQRGPLYEQYF.

In this sample, this clone turned up once. This chain links TRBV27 with TRBJ1-1; D not resolved. The germline gives CDR1 MNHEY, CDR2 SMNVEV (reference sequence). This CDR3 is 14 amino acids long. Trimming cost V 4 bases and J 3 bases, with 12 bases left between them. CDR3 protein: CASSSIGRDTEAFF. The CDR3, as DNA: TGTGCCAGCAGTTCGATCGGGAGGGACACTGAAGCTTTCTTT.

The rearrangement links TRBV7-9 to TRBJ2-2; 11 positions agree with TRBD1. Germline V gives CDR1 SEHNR, CDR2 FQNEAQ (reference sequence). Germline trimming cut 5 bases from V and 1 base from J; bases unmatched to any gene: 6. The length of the CDR3 is 17 residues. The CDR3 loop is CASSLGQGARNTGELFF. In DNA form, the CDR3 reads TGTGCCAGCAGCCTCGGACAGGGGGCGAGGAACACCGGGGAGCTGTTTTTT.

This sequence joins TRBV9 and TRBJ2-3, with a weak D call TRBD2 (5 bases). There are 15 residues in the CDR3. Germline V gene sequence: CDR1 SGDLS, CDR2 YYNGEE. Trimming took 0 bases from V and 1 from J, leaving 9 bases between them. This CDR3 reads CASSVGSVGTDTQYF. CDR3 nucleotide sequence: TGTGCCAGCAGCGTAGGTAGCGTCGGCACAGATACGCAGTATTTT.

In regard to this clone: It may be a read error: a sequence one base away is much more abundant. Other DNA sequences in this specimen translate into the identical CDR3. The gene calls are TRBV15 and TRBJ2-5; tentatively, D is TRBD1 (6 bases). Between the trimmed V and J ends, which lost 0 bases and 5 bases, there was a span of 16 bases. Germline V gene lookup returns CDR1 LNHNV and CDR2 YYDKDF (reference sequence). The CDR3 has 16 residues. The DNA of the CDR3 is TGTGCCACCAGCAGAGATCCGACAGGATGGGGGGAGACCCAGTACTTC. It specifies CATSRDPTGWGETQYF.

V is TRBV6-1 and J is TRBJ2-7; tentatively, D is TRBD1 (6 bases). In germline, CDR1 is MNHNS, CDR2 SASEGT. There are 12 residues in the CDR3. The CDR3 DNA sequence: TGTGCCAGCAGTGAAGTTGGGGGCGCGATAAAAGTC. Its protein is CASSEVGGAIKV.

The chain is built from TRBV18 and TRBJ2-1, with TRBD2 matching over 10 bases. CDR1 and CDR2 from the germline V gene are KGHSH and LQKENI. Trimming took 3 bases from V and 8 from J; bases not matched to a gene: 7. The CDR3 is made up of 15 amino acids. Here the CDR3 DNA reads TGTGCCAGCTCACCTTTTAGCGGGGGGCGTGATGAGCAGTTCTTC. Amino acid sequence: CASSPFSGGRDEQFF.

The chain has TRBV19 and TRBJ1-5, with TRBD1 identical over 7 bases. J gave up 0 bases and V 6 bases, and 5 bases lay outside the gene matches. CDR1 is LNHDA, CDR2 SQIVND, per germline (reference sequence). The CDR3 runs 15 residues. This chain's CDR3 is CASRTYRGSNQPQHF. Written as DNA, the CDR3 is TGTGCCAGTAGGACTTACAGGGGTAGCAATCAGCCCCAGCATTTT.

This clone was counted once. Here the CDR3 DNA reads TGTGCCAGCAGCCGGACAGGGAACACCGGGGAGCTGTTTTTT. This codes for CASSRTGNTGELFF. The chain couples TRBV6-5 to TRBJ2-2; 7 positions match TRBD1. CDR1 MNHEY and CDR2 SVGAGI come from the germline V gene. The trim removed 6 bases at V and 1 base at J, leaving 2 bases unmatched. This CDR3 contains 14 residues.